This T cell receptor (beta chain) was sequenced for a study of early T cells in non-severe SARS-CoV-2 infection. The wider study: The sequenced material was bulk RNA from unsorted whole blood, and its chains were unpaired. Study-level findings and limits: Anti-spike CD8 responses were favored by VDJdb matching, which missed private and CD4 specificities.

J was trimmed by 0 bases and V by 3 bases; bases with no gene match: 3. This CDR3 has 15 residues. This clonotype is medium-sized within its sample. The antigen is not known. Researchers tagged individual cDNA molecules with unique molecular identifiers. TCRdb re-called the 5' RACE reads with MiXCR, one entry per CDR3 protein. The sample includes some 38,000 distinct CDR3 sequences, roughly 5% of them seen just once. The chain carries TRBV12-3 or TRBV12-4 and TRBJ2-3, with 7 positions matching TRBD2. The sequence derives from an adult who was a healthcare worker with PCR-confirmed SARS-CoV-2 infection or an uninfected control (not recorded which). Input material: whole blood. DNA of the CDR3: TGTGCCAGCAGTTTGACTAGCCCCAGCACAGATACGCAGTATTTT. Its protein is CASSLTSPSTDTQYF.